This is a list of T cell receptor beta chains from one sample in a study of vaccination and CD4 T cells after COVID-19. One entry per CDR3 protein, called by TCRdb with MiXCR from the PCR reads. The sample includes about 20,000 distinct CDR3 sequences, 35% to 40% of them seen just once. For these receptors, no antigen is known. The sample consisted of CD4+ T cells from blood, cultured in vitro, taken before SARS-CoV-2 vaccination. These receptors were collected from a human donor who received a COVID-19 vaccine. Each CDR3 is given with its conserved first and last residue. D genes are given only for firm matches. For some rows the clone size is stated as once, few or many, or as a class when expanded; others skip it.

D	V	J	size	DNA	CDR3
NA	TRBV5-1	TRBJ1-5	NA	TGCGCCAGCAGCAAAGGGGTGGGGAATCAGCCCCAGCATTTT	CASSKGVGNQPQHF
NA	TRBV11-3	TRBJ1-1	NA	TGTGCCAGCAGCTTAGCGGGAAGAGCTTTCTTT	CASSLAGRAFF
TRBD1	TRBV25-1	TRBJ1-2	few	TGTGCCAGCAGTGAGGGGACAGGGGTCGGAGGCTACACCTTC	CASSEGTGVGGYTF
NA	TRBV7-3	TRBJ2-3	NA	TGTGCCAGCAGCAATGGAGGGGGGGCGAGCACAGATACGCAGTATTTT	CASSNGGGASTDTQYF
NA	TRBV12-3/TRBV12-4	TRBJ2-5	NA	TGTGCCAGCAGTCCGAGGGCAGGTTTCGTTGGCCAAGAGACCCAGTACTTC	CASSPRAGFVGQETQYF
NA	TRBV30	TRBJ2-2	NA	TGTGCCTGGAGGTCCACAGGGTCGGCCGGGGAGCTGTTTTTT	CAWRSTGSAGELFF
NA	TRBV21-1	TRBJ2-2	few	TGTGCCAGCAGCAAAGAAGGAGAAACCGGGGAGCTGTTTTTT	CASSKEGETGELFF
NA	TRBV5-1	TRBJ2-3	NA	TGCGCCAGCACACCCGGGACTAGCACAGATACGCAGTATTTT	CASTPGTSTDTQYF
NA	TRBV19	TRBJ1-2	few	TGTGCCAGTAGTATGTGGGCGCGGGACTATGGCTACACCTTC	CASSMWARDYGYTF
TRBD2	TRBV7-3	TRBJ2-5	NA	TGTGCCAGCAGCTTAGGCCCTAGCGGGGGGCAAGAGACCCAGTACTTC	CASSLGPSGGQETQYF
TRBD2	TRBV18	TRBJ2-1	NA	TGTGCCAGCTCAGGGGTGAGCGGGGGAGGTGAGCAGTTCTTC	CASSGVSGGGEQFF
NA	TRBV6-5	TRBJ1-5	NA	TGTGCCAGCAGTTACCAAGTCACGGTCAATAGCAATCAGCCCCAGCATTTT	CASSYQVTVNSNQPQHF
NA	TRBV4-2	TRBJ1-1	NA	TGTGCCAGCAGCCTAAACGTGAGGGGTCTGGGCACTGAAGCTTTCTTT	CASSLNVRGLGTEAFF
NA	TRBV27	TRBJ2-4	NA	TGTGCCAGCAGTGCCGGGGGTATCCAAAACATTCAGTACTTC	CASSAGGIQNIQYF
NA	TRBV5-5	TRBJ1-2	NA	TGTGCCAGCAGCTTAAGAGACAACTATGGCTACACCTTC	CASSLRDNYGYTF
NA	TRBV29-1	TRBJ2-7	NA	TGCAGCGTCCTAGGGAATGACAGGCGCTACGAGCAGTACTTC	CSVLGNDRRYEQYF
TRBD2	TRBV23-1	TRBJ2-1	NA	TGCGCCAGCAGTCCCCGCGTGACTAGCGGGGGAATTTACAATGAGCAGTTCTTC	CASSPRVTSGGIYNEQFF
NA	TRBV24-1	TRBJ1-5	NA	TGTGCCACCAGACCGGGACGGATCAATCAGCCCCAGCATTTT	CATRPGRINQPQHF
TRBD1	TRBV7-9	TRBJ2-5	NA	TGTGCCAGCAGCAAACTGGGACAGGGCGAAGAGACCCAGTACTTC	CASSKLGQGEETQYF
TRBD2	TRBV5-3	TRBJ2-5	NA	TGTGCCAGAAGCTTGGCGTCTAGCGGGGGGGTACTCCAAGAGACCCAGTACTTC	CARSLASSGGVLQETQYF
NA	TRBV7-7	TRBJ1-1	few	TGTGCCAGCAGCTCGGGAAGGGGGGCTGAAGCTTTCTTT	CASSSGRGAEAFF
NA	TRBV25-1	TRBJ1-3	NA	TGTGCCAGCAGTGAAACAGGGTTCTCTGGAAACACCATATATTTT	CASSETGFSGNTIYF
NA	TRBV6-5	TRBJ1-1	NA	TGTGCCAGCAGTTACAGGGAAAGGGGCACTGAAGCTTTCTTT	CASSYRERGTEAFF
NA	TRBV5-4	TRBJ2-1	NA	TGTGCCAGCAGCCTGGACACAAATGAGCAGTTCTTC	CASSLDTNEQFF
NA	TRBV25-1	TRBJ1-5	few	TGTGCCAGCAGTGACATCCGGGAAAATCAGCCCCAGCATTTT	CASSDIRENQPQHF
TRBD1	TRBV5-1	TRBJ2-7	NA	TGCGCCAGCAGCGTGCCAGGGGGCTCTCACGAGCAGTACTTC	CASSVPGGSHEQYF
TRBD1	TRBV2	TRBJ2-7	NA	TGTGCCAGCAGGACGGACAGGGTTGCCTACGAGCAGTACTTC	CASRTDRVAYEQYF
TRBD1	TRBV20-1	TRBJ1-1	NA	TGCAGTGCTCAGCCCTGGGACAGGGGAATGAACACTGAAGCTTTCTTT	CSAQPWDRGMNTEAFF
NA	TRBV21-1	TRBJ1-1	NA	TGTGCCAGCAGCAAATTACAGGGGGTCATCACTGAAGCTTTCTTT	CASSKLQGVITEAFF
NA	TRBV29-1	TRBJ1-2	NA	TGCAGCGTTGAAGCGGGCACTAACTATGGCTACACCTTC	CSVEAGTNYGYTF
NA	TRBV28	TRBJ2-5	few	TGTGCCAGCAGTTTTGGCGCGGGGTCCCAAGAGACCCAGTACTTC	CASSFGAGSQETQYF
NA	TRBV19	TRBJ2-5	NA	TGTGCCAGTAGTATGCTTCAAGAGACCCAGTACTTC	CASSMLQETQYF
TRBD2	TRBV5-1	TRBJ2-1	NA	TGCGCCAGCAACACGGGGGGGGGTGATGAGCAGTTCTTC	CASNTGGGDEQFF
NA	TRBV2	TRBJ2-5	few	TGTGCCAGCAGCCCCGAGCGGACAGAGACCCAGTACTTC	CASSPERTETQYF
TRBD1	TRBV6-5	TRBJ2-7	NA	TGTGCCAGCAGTTTAGGGACAGCCATAACCTACGAGCAGTACTTC	CASSLGTAITYEQYF
NA	TRBV6-1	TRBJ2-1	NA	TGTGCCAACAACGCTGATAGCAGGTTC	CANNADSRF
NA	TRBV19	TRBJ1-1	NA	TGTGCCAGTAGTGGTTGGCAGTTGAACACTGAAGCTTTCTTT	CASSGWQLNTEAFF
NA	TRBV19	TRBJ1-4	few	TGTGCCAGTAGTAATCGGCAGGCGATTAATGAAAAACTGTTTTTT	CASSNRQAINEKLFF
NA	TRBV19	TRBJ1-5	NA	TGTGCCAGTATGTCAGGTTATAGCAATCAGCCCCAGCATTTT	CASMSGYSNQPQHF
NA	TRBV6-1	TRBJ1-6	few	TGTGCCAGCAGGGCTGGACAGAATTCACCCCTCCACTTT	CASRAGQNSPLHF
NA	TRBV7-6	TRBJ2-1	NA	TGTGCCAGCAGCGGTGCTGACAATGAGCAGTTCTTC	CASSGADNEQFF
TRBD2	TRBV2	TRBJ2-7	few	TGTGCCAGCAGCCCTCCCGGGACTAGCGAACGCCGTTACTTC	CASSPPGTSERRYF
TRBD2	TRBV20-1	TRBJ2-7	few	TGCAGTGCTAGAGATCTCGCGGGGGTCACCTACGAGCAGTACTTC	CSARDLAGVTYEQYF
NA	TRBV19	TRBJ1-1	few	TGTGCCAGTAGTAGAAACCGGGAAATGAACACTGAAGCTTTCTTT	CASSRNREMNTEAFF